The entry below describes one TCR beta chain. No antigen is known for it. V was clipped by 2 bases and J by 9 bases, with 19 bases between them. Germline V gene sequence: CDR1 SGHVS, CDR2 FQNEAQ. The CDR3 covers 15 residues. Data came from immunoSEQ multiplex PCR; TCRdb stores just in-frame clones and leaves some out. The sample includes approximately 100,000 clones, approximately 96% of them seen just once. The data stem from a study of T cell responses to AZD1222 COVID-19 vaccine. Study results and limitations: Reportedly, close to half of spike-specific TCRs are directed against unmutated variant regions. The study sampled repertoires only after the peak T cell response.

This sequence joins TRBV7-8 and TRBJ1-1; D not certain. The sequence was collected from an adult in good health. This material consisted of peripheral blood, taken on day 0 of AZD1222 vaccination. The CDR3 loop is CASSLSSVSGSKAFF. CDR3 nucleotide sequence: TGTGCCAGCAGCTTATCGTCGGTCTCGGGGTCGAAAGCTTTCTTT.